This T cell receptor (beta chain) was identified during a study of shared clonotypes between healthy human individuals. Remarks on this clone: The target antigen is unknown.

General study results and limits: Naive subsets generally had larger estimated richness than memory subsets.

V gave up 7 bases and J gave up 2 bases, with 23 bases separating them. The CDR3 sequence is 16 residues long. Per the germline V gene, CDR1 is GTSNPN and CDR2 is SVGIG (reference sequence). The table came from immunoSEQ multiplex PCR; TCRdb's copy has only in-frame clones and leaves some out. The sample lists 1,500,000 or so clones, around 97% occurring once. This clonotype was obtained from a man aged 30 to 45 in good health. The sequenced sample was naive CD4+ T cells sorted from blood. Subset specified: CD45RA+ positively selected. V gene TRBV30 combines with J gene TRBJ1-1; tentative D call: TRBD1 (6 bases). CDR3: CASTHIPGQPNTEAFF. The CDR3 DNA sequence: TGTGCCTCAACTCATATCCCGGGACAACCAAACACTGAAGCTTTCTTT.